This TCR beta chain appears in the sequencing data of a study of blood T cell repertoires in COVID-19. In the study overall: Donors in the United States, Italy and Spain gave samples during acute or convalescent COVID-19. The analysed material was cDNA or gDNA that came from T cells, B-cell-depleted T cells, or PBMCs.

In the original analysis: For nucleated cells, counts were estimated from reference gene primer amplification. Sequencing used immunoSEQ multiplex PCR; TCRdb keeps in-frame clones, though not all of them. The DNA was the basis for D and trimming; V, J and clone size are from that table. The sample records about 120,000 clones, around 86% being singletons. At least ten counts were recorded for this clone. The CDR3 has 12 residues. Germline lookup yields CDR1 SGHNT and CDR2 YENEEA. Trimming stripped 4 bases from V and 6 bases from J, with 7 bases between. The V gene is TRBV11-3, the J gene TRBJ1-5; the D is unclear. The sequence was obtained from a middle-aged man with acute or convalescent COVID-19. Sequencing input: peripheral blood. Here the CDR3 reads CASSSQCQPQHF. In nucleotides, the CDR3 is TGTGCCAGCAGCTCCCAGTGTCAGCCCCAGCATTTT.